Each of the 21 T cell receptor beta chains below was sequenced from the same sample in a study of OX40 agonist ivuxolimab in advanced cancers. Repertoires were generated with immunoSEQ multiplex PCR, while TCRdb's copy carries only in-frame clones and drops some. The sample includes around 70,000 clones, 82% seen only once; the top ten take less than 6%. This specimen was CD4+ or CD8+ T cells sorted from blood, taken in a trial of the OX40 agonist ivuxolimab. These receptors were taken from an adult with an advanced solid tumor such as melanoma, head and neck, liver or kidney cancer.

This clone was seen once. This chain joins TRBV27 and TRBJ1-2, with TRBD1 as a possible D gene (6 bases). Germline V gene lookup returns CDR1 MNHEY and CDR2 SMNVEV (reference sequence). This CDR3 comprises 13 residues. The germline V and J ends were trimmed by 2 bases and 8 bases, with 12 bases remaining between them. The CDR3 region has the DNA TGTGCCAGCAGTTTAATCAGGGGAGGCGGCTACACCTTC. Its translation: CASSLIRGGGYTF.

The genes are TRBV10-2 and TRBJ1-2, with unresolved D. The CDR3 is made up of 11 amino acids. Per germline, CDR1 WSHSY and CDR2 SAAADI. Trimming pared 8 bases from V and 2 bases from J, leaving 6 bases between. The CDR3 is CASGENYGYTF. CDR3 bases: TGCGCCAGCGGGGAAAACTATGGCTACACCTTC.

The CDR3 DNA reads as TGTGCCAGCAGCTTTTCGGCGGGACCGTACAATGAGCAGTTCTTC. This codes for CASSFSAGPYNEQFF. The J gene is TRBJ2-1, the V gene TRBV5-4; D might be TRBD2 (6 bases). CDR1 is SGHNT, CDR2 YYREEE, per germline (reference sequence). The V and J ends lost 2 bases and 4 bases respectively, with 13 bases between them. CDR3 length: 15 residues.

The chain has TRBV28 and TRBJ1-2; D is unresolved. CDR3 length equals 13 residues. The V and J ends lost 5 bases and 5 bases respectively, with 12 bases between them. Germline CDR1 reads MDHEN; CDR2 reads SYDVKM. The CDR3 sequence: CASSPPPGYGYTF. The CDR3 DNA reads TGTGCCAGCAGTCCCCCCCCAGGTTATGGCTACACCTTC.

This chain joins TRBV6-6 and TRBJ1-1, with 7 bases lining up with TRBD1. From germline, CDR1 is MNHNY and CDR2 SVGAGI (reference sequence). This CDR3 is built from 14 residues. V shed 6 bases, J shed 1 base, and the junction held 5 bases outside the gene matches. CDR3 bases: TGTGCCAGCAGCGGTCGACAGGGGAACACTGAAGCTTTCTTT. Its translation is CASSGRQGNTEAFF.

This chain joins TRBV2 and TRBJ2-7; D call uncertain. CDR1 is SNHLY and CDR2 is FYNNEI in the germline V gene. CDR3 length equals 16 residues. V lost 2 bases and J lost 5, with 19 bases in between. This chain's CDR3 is CASSEFRNSPSDEQYF. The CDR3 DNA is TGTGCCAGCAGTGAATTTAGGAACTCGCCTTCGGACGAGCAGTACTTC.

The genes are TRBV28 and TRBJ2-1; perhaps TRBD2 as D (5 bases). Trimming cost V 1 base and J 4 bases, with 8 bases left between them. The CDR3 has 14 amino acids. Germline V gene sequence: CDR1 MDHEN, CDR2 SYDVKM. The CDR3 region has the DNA TGTGCCAGCAGTTTATTACGGGATTACAATGAGCAGTTCTTC. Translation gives CASSLLRDYNEQFF.

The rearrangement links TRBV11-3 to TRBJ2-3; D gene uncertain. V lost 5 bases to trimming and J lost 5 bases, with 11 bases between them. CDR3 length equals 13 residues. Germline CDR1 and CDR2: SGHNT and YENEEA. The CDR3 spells CASSLFPRDTQYF. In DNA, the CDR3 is TGTGCCAGCAGCCTATTCCCGAGAGATACGCAGTATTTT.

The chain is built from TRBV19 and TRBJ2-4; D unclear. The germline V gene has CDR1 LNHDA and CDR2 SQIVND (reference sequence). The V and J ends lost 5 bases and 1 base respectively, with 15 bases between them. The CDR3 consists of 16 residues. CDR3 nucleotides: TGTGCCAGTAGTTACGGGCTGATGGTTGCCAAAAACATTCAGTACTTC. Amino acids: CASSYGLMVAKNIQYF.

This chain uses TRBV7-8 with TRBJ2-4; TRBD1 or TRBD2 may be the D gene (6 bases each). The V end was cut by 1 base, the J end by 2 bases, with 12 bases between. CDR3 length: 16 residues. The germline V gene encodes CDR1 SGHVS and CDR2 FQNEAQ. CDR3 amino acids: CASSLGWGDTKNIQYF. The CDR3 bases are TGTGCCAGCAGCTTAGGTTGGGGGGACACCAAAAACATTCAGTACTTC.

The CDR3 DNA sequence: TGTGCCAGCAGCTCCGGACTAGCGGGGACCGGGGAGCTGTTTTTT. Translation: CASSSGLAGTGELFF. V gene TRBV5-6 combines with J gene TRBJ2-2, with TRBD2 matching 12 bases. V lost 3 bases to trimming and J lost 5 bases; unmatched junction nucleotides: 2. Germline V lookup: CDR1 SGHDT, CDR2 YYEEEE. The CDR3 runs to 15 residues.

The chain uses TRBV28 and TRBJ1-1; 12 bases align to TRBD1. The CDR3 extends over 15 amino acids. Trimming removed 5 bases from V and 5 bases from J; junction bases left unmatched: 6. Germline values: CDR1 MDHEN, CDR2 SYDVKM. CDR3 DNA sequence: TGTGCCAGCAGTCCCCAGGGACAGGGGGCGACTGAAGCTTTCTTT. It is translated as CASSPQGQGATEAFF.

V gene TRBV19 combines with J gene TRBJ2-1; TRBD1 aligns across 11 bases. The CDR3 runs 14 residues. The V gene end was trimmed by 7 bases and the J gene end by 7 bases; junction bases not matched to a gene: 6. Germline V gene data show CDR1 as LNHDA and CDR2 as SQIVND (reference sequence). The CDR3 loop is CASTGTGGLNEQFF. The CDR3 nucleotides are TGTGCCAGTACCGGGACAGGGGGTTTGAATGAGCAGTTCTTC.

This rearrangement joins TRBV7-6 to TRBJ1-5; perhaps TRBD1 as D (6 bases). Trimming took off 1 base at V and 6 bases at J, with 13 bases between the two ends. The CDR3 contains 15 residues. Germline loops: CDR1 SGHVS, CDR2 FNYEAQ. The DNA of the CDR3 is TGTGCCAGCAGCTTAGAAGGGGGGCGAAGTCAGCCCCAGCATTTT. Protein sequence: CASSLEGGRSQPQHF.

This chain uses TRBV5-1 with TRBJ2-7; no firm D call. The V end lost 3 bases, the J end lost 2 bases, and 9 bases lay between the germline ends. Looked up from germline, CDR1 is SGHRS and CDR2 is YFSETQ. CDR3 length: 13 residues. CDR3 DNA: TGCGCCAGCAGCTGGGGAATCGCCTACGAGCAGTACTTC. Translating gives CASSWGIAYEQYF.

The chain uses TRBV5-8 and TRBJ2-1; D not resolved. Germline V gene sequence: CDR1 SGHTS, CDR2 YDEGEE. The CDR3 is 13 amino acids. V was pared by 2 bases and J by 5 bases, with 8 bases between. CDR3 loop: CASSFTADNEQFF. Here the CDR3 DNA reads TGTGCCAGCAGCTTTACAGCCGACAATGAGCAGTTCTTC.

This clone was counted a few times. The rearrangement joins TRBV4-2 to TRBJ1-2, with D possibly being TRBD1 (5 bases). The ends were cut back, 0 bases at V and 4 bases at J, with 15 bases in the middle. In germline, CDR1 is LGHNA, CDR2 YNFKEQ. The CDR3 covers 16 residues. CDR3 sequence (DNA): TGTGCCAGCAGCCAAGATAGGGACCCGGAACCCTATGGCTACACCTTC. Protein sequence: CASSQDRDPEPYGYTF.

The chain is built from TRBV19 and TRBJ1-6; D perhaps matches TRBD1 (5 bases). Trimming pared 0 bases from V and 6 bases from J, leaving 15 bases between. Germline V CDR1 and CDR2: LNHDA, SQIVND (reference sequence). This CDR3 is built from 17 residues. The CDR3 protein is CASSIDLKGRRNSPLHF. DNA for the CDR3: TGTGCCAGTAGTATAGATCTCAAGGGACGGCGTAATTCACCCCTCCACTTT.

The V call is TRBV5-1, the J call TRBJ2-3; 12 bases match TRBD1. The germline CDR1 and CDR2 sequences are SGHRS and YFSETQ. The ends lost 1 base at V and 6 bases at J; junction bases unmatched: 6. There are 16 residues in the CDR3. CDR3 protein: CASSLWGTGGADTQYF. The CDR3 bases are TGCGCCAGCAGCTTGTGGGGGACAGGGGGCGCGGATACGCAGTATTTT.

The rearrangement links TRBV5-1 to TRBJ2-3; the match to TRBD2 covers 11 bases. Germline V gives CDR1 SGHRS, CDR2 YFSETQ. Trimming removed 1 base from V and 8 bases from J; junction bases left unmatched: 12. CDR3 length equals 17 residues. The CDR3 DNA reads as TGCGCCAGCAGCTTGACGGCTAGCGGGGGGCCCTTCCCTACGCAGTATTTT. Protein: CASSLTASGGPFPTQYF.

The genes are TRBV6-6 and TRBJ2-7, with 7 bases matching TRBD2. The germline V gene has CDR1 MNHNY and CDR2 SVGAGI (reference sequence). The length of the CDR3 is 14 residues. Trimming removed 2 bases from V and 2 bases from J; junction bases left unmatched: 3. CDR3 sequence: CASSYPSGPYEQYF. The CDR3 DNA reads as TGTGCCAGCAGTTACCCTAGCGGACCCTACGAGCAGTACTTC.